The 20 T cell receptor beta chains given below trace back to one sample, sequenced in a study of blood T cells in healthy people across ages. The use of a sample-barcoded 5' primer and a J-beta primer mix characterized a second PCR of roughly 6 to 11 cycles. Using its own MiXCR run on the 5' RACE reads, TCRdb lists one record per CDR3 protein. This sample has about 1.6 million distinct CDR3 sequences, with 30% to 35% found just once. Sequences were obtained from blood. The receptors were gathered from a woman aged 25 to 39 in good health.

This clonotype was observed a few times. The V gene is TRBV7-8, the J gene TRBJ2-5; a possible D gene is TRBD1 (5 bases). The V and J ends lost 1 base and 2 bases respectively, with 11 bases between them. Germline lookup yields CDR1 SGHVS and CDR2 FQNEAQ. There are 15 residues in the CDR3. CDR3 sequence reads: CASSLDRQTQETQYF. CDR3 nucleotides: TGTGCCAGCAGCTTAGACAGGCAAACTCAAGAGACCCAGTACTTC.

This clonotype was seen more than once but under ten times. The J gene is TRBJ2-7, the V gene TRBV9; D unresolved. This CDR3 is built from 15 residues. Looked up from germline, CDR1 is SGDLS and CDR2 is YYNGEE. Trimming stripped 4 bases from V and 4 bases from J, with 18 bases between. CDR3 amino acids: CASSPERSPIYEQYF. DNA of the CDR3: TGTGCCAGCAGCCCGGAGAGGTCCCCAATATACGAGCAGTACTTC.

This clonotype has more than one count but fewer than ten. The chain is built from TRBV28 and TRBJ2-7, with no clear D. CDR3 length: 16 amino acids. Germline lookup yields CDR1 MDHEN and CDR2 SYDVKM. Trimming removed 3 bases from V and 0 bases from J, with 15 bases in between. DNA for the CDR3: TGTGCCAGCAGTTTCTTTACCATAAAAGACTCCTACGAGCAGTACTTC. It encodes CASSFFTIKDSYEQYF.

V is TRBV6-2 or TRBV6-3 and J is TRBJ2-7; D perhaps matches TRBD1 (6 bases). CDR1 and CDR2 from the germline V gene are MNHEY and SVGEGT. The V and J ends lost 4 bases and 7 bases respectively, with 17 bases between them. The CDR3 consists of 14 residues. For the CDR3, the DNA is TGTGCCAGCAGTTCCGCGAAAGACAGGAAAGAGCAGTACTTC. Translation gives CASSSAKDRKEQYF.

This clonotype was detected ten times or more. The CDR3 loop reads CAWSVLSWGNSKPDTQYF. CDR3 DNA: TGTGCCTGGAGTGTATTGAGCTGGGGAAACAGCAAGCCAGATACGCAGTATTTT. This chain links TRBV30 with TRBJ2-3; D is uncertain. Germline V lookup: CDR1 GTSNPN, CDR2 SVGIG (reference sequence). Trimming stripped 0 bases from V and 4 bases from J, with 23 bases between. This CDR3 contains 18 residues.

V usage is TRBV27 and J usage is TRBJ2-1, with TRBD2 identical over 7 bases. Germline V gene lookup returns CDR1 MNHEY and CDR2 SMNVEV (reference sequence). This CDR3 has 16 residues. Losses at the gene ends were 4 bases for V and 4 bases for J; bases not matched to a gene: 10. In DNA form, the CDR3 reads TGTGCCAGCAGTTCACCCCCGCGGGAGTTATACAATGAGCAGTTCTTC. Its translation is CASSSPPRELYNEQFF.

Worth noting for this clonotype: Germline is not matched at one junction end, which may reflect a read error. V and J are TRBV20-1 and TRBJ1-2, with a possible D match to TRBD1 (5 bases). This CDR3 comprises 10 residues. The germline V gene encodes CDR1 DFQATT and CDR2 SNEGSKA (reference sequence). Written as DNA, the CDR3 is TGCAGCGCTAACGAGGGGAGCTACACCTTC. It yields the protein CSANEGSYTF.

This clonotype was counted between two and nine times. V and J are TRBV5-4 and TRBJ2-5; maybe TRBD2 (6 bases). Germline V gene lookup returns CDR1 SGHNT and CDR2 YYREEE (reference sequence). V was clipped by 3 bases and J by 4 bases, with 13 bases between them. This CDR3 spans 14 amino acids. CDR3 region: CASSSPAGRETQYF. The CDR3 DNA reads TGTGCCAGCAGCTCCCCTGCGGGAAGAGAGACCCAGTACTTC.

The chain employs TRBV5-1 and TRBJ1-1, with TRBD1 matching 7 bases. This CDR3 is 15 amino acids long. V lost 1 base, J lost 5 bases, and 8 bases stayed unmatched. Germline V gene data show CDR1 as SGHRS and CDR2 as YFSETQ. CDR3 DNA: TGCGCCAGCAGCTTGCAGGGGGGACTAGGGACTGAAGCTTTCTTT. This encodes CASSLQGGLGTEAFF.

This clonotype was found many times. The chain combines TRBV7-2 with TRBJ2-7; D is unclear. This CDR3 has 13 amino acids. The V gene lost 5 bases and the J gene lost 2 bases, with 10 bases spanning the gap. Germline-derived CDR1 and CDR2 are SGHTA and FQGNSA. CDR3 nucleotide sequence: TGTGCCAGCAGCCAAGATCCCCCCTACGAGCAGTACTTC. Residues: CASSQDPPYEQYF.

V is TRBV6-5 and J is TRBJ2-7; 7 bases map to TRBD2. This CDR3 region has 13 residues. The trim removed 6 bases at V and 6 bases at J, leaving 8 bases unmatched. Germline V lookup: CDR1 MNHEY, CDR2 SVGAGI. DNA of the CDR3: TGTGCCAGCAGGGGCCAGGGAGGGTCCGAGCAGTACTTC. Amino acids: CASRGQGGSEQYF.

There are a few counts of this clonotype. The CDR3 spells CSARDEGDTQYF. As DNA, the CDR3 is TGCAGTGCTAGAGATGAAGGGGATACGCAGTATTTT. J is TRBJ2-3 and V is TRBV20-1; unclear D gene. The CDR3 loop spans 12 amino acids. Per the germline V gene, CDR1 is DFQATT and CDR2 is SNEGSKA (reference sequence). V lost 0 bases, J lost 6 bases, and 7 bases lay in between.

The chain combines TRBV20-1 with TRBJ2-3; 9 bases are a match to TRBD2. There are 15 residues in the CDR3. J gave up 2 bases and V 3 bases, and 6 bases lay outside the gene matches. CDR1 and CDR2 from the germline V gene are DFQATT and SNEGSKA (reference sequence). CDR3 DNA: TGCAGTGCTAGTACCGCGGGAGGGCCCACAGATACGCAGTATTTT. This encodes CSASTAGGPTDTQYF.

V gene TRBV20-1 combines with J gene TRBJ2-3; TRBD2 might be the D (5 bases). The CDR3 runs to 14 residues. Trimming removed 6 bases at V and 4 bases at J, with 17 bases between. Germline V gives CDR1 DFQATT, CDR2 SNEGSKA (reference sequence). The CDR3 DNA reads as TGCAGTGCAAAAAGAGGTGGGAGCTCAGATACGCAGTATTTT. Protein sequence: CSAKRGGSSDTQYF.

In its sample, this clonotype was seen a few times. The V call is TRBV7-2, the J call TRBJ1-1; D is perhaps TRBD1 (5 bases). CDR3 length: 18 amino acids. The germline CDR1 and CDR2 sequences are SGHTA and FQGNSA. Deletions cut 5 bases from V and 3 bases from J, with 25 bases between. In DNA form, the CDR3 reads TGTGCCAGCAGCCTACTATCCCAAGGGGCCCGGCTGGACACTGAAGCTTTCTTT. Protein: CASSLLSQGARLDTEAFF.

This chain connects TRBV12-3 or TRBV12-4 to TRBJ2-7; perhaps TRBD2 as D (7 bases). Trimming removed 6 bases from V and 1 base from J, with 16 bases in between. This CDR3 is 15 amino acids long. Written as DNA, the CDR3 is TGTGCCAGCAGGGGAGCGCGGGGGCCGTCCTACGAGCAGTACTTC. Encoded protein: CASRGARGPSYEQYF.

This clonotype was seen a single time. An end of the junction differs from the germline gene, which may be a read error. CDR3 loop: CAGSPTGTSVGDEQFF. Here the CDR3 DNA reads TGTGCCGGCAGCCCAACCGGGACTAGCGTGGGGGATGAGCAGTTCTTC. The chain combines TRBV6-4 with TRBJ2-1; 10 bases map to TRBD2. CDR3 size: 16 residues. CDR1 is MRHNA and CDR2 is SNTAGT in the germline V gene.

The chain carries TRBV13 and TRBJ1-5; TRBD1 is a possible D gene (5 bases). The CDR3 runs to 18 residues. Trimming took off 3 bases at V and 3 bases at J, with 21 bases between the two ends. The germline V gene encodes CDR1 PRHDT and CDR2 FYEKMQ (reference sequence). DNA for the CDR3: TGTGCCAGCAGCTTTGGGGGAATGGGCAGGCGACTCAATCAGCCCCAGCATTTT. Protein: CASSFGGMGRRLNQPQHF.

The chain's CDR3 is CASSQDRVSEQFF. CDR3 in DNA: TGCGCCAGCAGCCAAGACCGGGTTTCAGAGCAGTTCTTC. This chain links TRBV4-1 with TRBJ2-1; D remains ambiguous. The CDR3 is 13 residues long. From germline, CDR1 is MGHRA and CDR2 YSYEKL. Trimming stripped 0 bases from V and 10 bases from J, with 10 bases between.

As to this clonotype: This may stem from a read error, because a much larger clone lies one nucleotide away. V and J are TRBV7-9 and TRBJ1-1; weak D call: TRBD1 (5 bases). Germline CDR1 and CDR2: SEHNR and FQNEAQ (reference sequence). The CDR3 has 14 amino acids. V was shortened by 1 base and J by 10 bases, with 16 bases between the two germline ends. This CDR3 is CASSLGETRGRAFF. For the CDR3, the DNA is TGTGCCAGCAGCTTAGGGGAGACAAGGGGAAGAGCTTTCTTT.